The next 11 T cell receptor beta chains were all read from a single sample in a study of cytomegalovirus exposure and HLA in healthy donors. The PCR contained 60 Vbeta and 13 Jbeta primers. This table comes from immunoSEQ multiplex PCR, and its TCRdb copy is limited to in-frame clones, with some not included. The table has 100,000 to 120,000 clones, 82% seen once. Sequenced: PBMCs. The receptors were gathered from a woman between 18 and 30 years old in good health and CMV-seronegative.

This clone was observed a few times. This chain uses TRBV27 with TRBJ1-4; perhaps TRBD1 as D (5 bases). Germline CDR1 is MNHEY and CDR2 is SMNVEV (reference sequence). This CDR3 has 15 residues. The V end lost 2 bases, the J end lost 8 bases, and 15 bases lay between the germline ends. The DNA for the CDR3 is TGTGCCAGCAGTTTAACTGCAGGGAAAGGAGAAAAACTGTTTTTT. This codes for CASSLTAGKGEKLFF.

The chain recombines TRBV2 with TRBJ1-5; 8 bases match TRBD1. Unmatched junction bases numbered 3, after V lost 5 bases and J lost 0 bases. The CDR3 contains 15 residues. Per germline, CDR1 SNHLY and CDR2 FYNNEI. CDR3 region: CASSHDRGSNQPQHF. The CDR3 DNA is TGTGCCAGCAGTCACGACAGGGGTAGCAATCAGCCCCAGCATTTT.

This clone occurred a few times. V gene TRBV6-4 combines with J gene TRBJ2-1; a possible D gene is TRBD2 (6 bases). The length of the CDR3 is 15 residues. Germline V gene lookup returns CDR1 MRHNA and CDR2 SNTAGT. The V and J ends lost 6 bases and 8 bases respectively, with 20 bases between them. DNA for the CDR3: TGTGCCAGCAGCCCAGCTAGCGCCGAGCGGGATGAGCAGTTCTTC. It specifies CASSPASAERDEQFF.

In nucleotides, the CDR3 is TGTGCCAGCAGCCTAGACAGGACGAACACTGAAGCTTTCTTT. Encoded protein: CASSLDRTNTEAFF. The rearrangement uses TRBV6-5 and TRBJ1-1, with D perhaps matching TRBD1 (6 bases). The V end lost 6 bases, the J end lost 1 base, and 12 bases lay between the germline ends. The CDR3 is made up of 14 amino acids. Germline V lookup: CDR1 MNHEY, CDR2 SVGAGI.

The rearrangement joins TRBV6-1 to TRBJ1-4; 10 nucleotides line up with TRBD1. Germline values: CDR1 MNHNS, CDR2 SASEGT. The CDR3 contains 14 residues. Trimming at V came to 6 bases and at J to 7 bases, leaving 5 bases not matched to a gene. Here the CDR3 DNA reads TGTGCCAGCAGCACCGGGACAGGGGTTGAAAAACTGTTTTTT. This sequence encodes CASSTGTGVEKLFF.

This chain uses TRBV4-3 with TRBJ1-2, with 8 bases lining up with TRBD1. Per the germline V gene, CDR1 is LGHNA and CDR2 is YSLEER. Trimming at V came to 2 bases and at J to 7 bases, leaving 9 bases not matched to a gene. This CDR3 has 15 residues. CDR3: CASSQIGQGRGGYTF. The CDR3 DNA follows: TGCGCCAGCAGCCAAATCGGACAGGGAAGGGGTGGCTACACCTTC.

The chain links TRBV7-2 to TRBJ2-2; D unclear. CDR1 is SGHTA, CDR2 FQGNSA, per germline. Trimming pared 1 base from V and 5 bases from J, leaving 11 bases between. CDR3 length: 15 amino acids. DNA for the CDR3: TGTGCCAGCAGCTTAGACTCCCGATGGACCGGGGAGCTGTTTTTT. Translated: CASSLDSRWTGELFF. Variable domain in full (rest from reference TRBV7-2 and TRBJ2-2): GAGVSQSPSNKVTEKGKDVELRCDPISGHTALYWYRQSLGQGLEFLIYFQGNSAPDKSGLPSDRFSAERTGGSVSTLTIQRTQQEDSAVYLCASSLDSRWTGELFFGEGSRLTVL.

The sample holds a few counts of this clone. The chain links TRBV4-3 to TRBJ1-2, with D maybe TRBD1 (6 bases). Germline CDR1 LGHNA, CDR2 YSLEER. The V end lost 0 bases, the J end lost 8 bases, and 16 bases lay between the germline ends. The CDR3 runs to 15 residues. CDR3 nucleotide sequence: TGCGCCAGCAGCCAAGAGTCTCAGGGGCACGGGGGCTACACCTTC. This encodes CASSQESQGHGGYTF.

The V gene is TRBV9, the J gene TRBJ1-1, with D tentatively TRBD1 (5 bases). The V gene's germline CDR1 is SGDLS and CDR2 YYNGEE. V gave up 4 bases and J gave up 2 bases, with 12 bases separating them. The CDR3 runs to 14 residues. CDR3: CASSQRQKNTEAFF. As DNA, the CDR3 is TGTGCCAGCAGCCAAAGACAGAAAAACACTGAAGCTTTCTTT.

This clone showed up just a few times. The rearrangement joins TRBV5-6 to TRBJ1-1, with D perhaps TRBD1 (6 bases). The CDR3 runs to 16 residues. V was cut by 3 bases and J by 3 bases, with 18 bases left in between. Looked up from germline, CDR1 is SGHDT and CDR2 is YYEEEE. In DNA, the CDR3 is TGTGCCAGCAGCTGGGGCAGGGGCCTTGACGACACTGAAGCTTTCTTT. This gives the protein CASSWGRGLDDTEAFF. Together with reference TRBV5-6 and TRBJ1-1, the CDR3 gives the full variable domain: DAGVTQSPTHLIKTRGQQVTLRCSPKSGHDTVSWYQQALGQGPQFIFQYYEEEERQRGNFPDRFSGHQFPNYSSELNVNALLLGDSALYLCASSWGRGLDDTEAFFGQGTRLTVV.

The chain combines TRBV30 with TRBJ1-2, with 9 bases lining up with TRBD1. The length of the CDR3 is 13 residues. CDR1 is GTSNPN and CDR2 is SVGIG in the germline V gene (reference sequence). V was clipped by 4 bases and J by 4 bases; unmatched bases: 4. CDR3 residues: CAWTPTGGYGYTF. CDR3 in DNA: TGTGCCTGGACCCCGACAGGGGGCTATGGCTACACCTTC. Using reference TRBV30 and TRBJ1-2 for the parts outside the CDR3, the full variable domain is SQTIHQWPATLVQPVGSPLSLECTVEGTSNPNLYWYRQAAGRGLQLLFYSVGIGQISSEVPQNLSASRPQDRQFILSSKKLLLSDSGFYLCAWTPTGGYGYTFGSGTRLTVV.